These 23 T cell receptor beta chains originate from one sample sequenced in a study of tumor-infiltrating lymphocytes in primary liver carcinoma. TCR beta cDNA was made from 500 ng total RNA with a constant-region primer. Researchers made the TCR beta libraries by running three nested multiplex PCR rounds with slightly modified ARM-PCR. Investigators reported that the first two PCR rounds, at 10 cycles each, used TRBV1-TRBV30 forward primers with a C-beta reverse primer. TCRdb used MiXCR to reprocess the multiplex PCR reads, holding one entry per CDR3 protein. The data show 95,000 to 150,000 distinct CDR3 sequences, about 68% seen once. The study co-extracted DNA and RNA from about 21-30 mg of unsorted bulk tissue. Sequencing was done on a sample of liver tumor tissue from sampling region 1. As for subset: tumor region T1, superior pole. The origin of the receptors is a woman aged 60-75 years with primary liver carcinoma and hepatitis B virus infection.

The J gene is TRBJ1-1, the V gene TRBV29-1, with D uncertain. V dropped 4 bases and J dropped 3 bases, with 12 bases sitting between them. The CDR3 has 13 residues. The germline CDR1 and CDR2 sequences are SQVTM and ANQGSEA. For the CDR3, the DNA is TGCAGCGTTGTTTTCCCCATGGACACTGAAGCTTTCTTT. Translation: CSVVFPMDTEAFF.

About this clonotype: Sequence at one end of the junction differs from germline and may be a read error. J is TRBJ2-3 and V is TRBV11-2; D not resolved. This CDR3 has 14 amino acids. Germline CDR1 SGHAT, CDR2 FQNNGV. The CDR3 nucleotides are TGTGTCAGCAGCTTAGTTGGTGGCACAGATACGCAGTATTTT. It translates to CVSSLVGGTDTQYF.

This chain connects TRBV10-3 to TRBJ2-7; D possibly corresponds to TRBD2 (5 bases). Germline lookup yields CDR1 ENHRY and CDR2 SYGVKD. The CDR3 loop spans 13 amino acids. Between the trimmed V and J ends, which lost 3 bases and 6 bases, there was a span of 12 bases. The CDR3, as DNA: TGTGCCATCAGTGAACAGAGGGCCTGCGAGCAGTACTTC. Its protein is CAISEQRACEQYF.

This clonotype was recorded many times. The rearrangement joins TRBV12-3 or TRBV12-4 to TRBJ2-7; a possible D gene is TRBD2 (5 bases). Trimming shortened V by 5 bases and J by 0 bases, and 11 bases separated the two germline ends. The CDR3 loop spans 14 amino acids. CDR3 amino acids: CASSLDWSSYEQYF. The CDR3 DNA reads TGTGCCAGCAGTCTGGACTGGTCCTCCTACGAGCAGTACTTC.

A remark on this clonotype: A much larger clone differs by one base, so this may be a read error. The rearrangement uses TRBV4-1 and TRBJ2-3, with D possibly TRBD2 on 6 matching bases. CDR3 length: 18 amino acids. Trimming left V 1 base short and J 2 bases short, with 19 bases between. From germline, CDR1 is MGHRA and CDR2 YSYEKL. This CDR3 is CASSQGGRPGLHTDTQYF. CDR3 DNA: TGCGCCAGCAGCCAAGGGGGCCGGCCGGGACTTCACACAGATACGCAGTATTTT.

Remarks on this clonotype: The junction does not match germline at one end; this may be a read error. The chain has TRBV11-2 and TRBJ2-7; 15 positions agree with TRBD2. The CDR3 has 14 residues. Per germline, CDR1 SGHAT and CDR2 FQNNGV. Here the CDR3 DNA reads TGTGCCAGCAGCAAGGGACTAGCGGGAGGCGAGCAGCACTTC. Translated, it gives CASSKGLAGGEQHF.

The V gene is TRBV9, the J gene TRBJ2-1; 15 bases line up with TRBD2. The V segment lost 4 bases and the J segment 4 bases; nucleotides outside the gene matches: 9. Germline assignment: CDR1 SGDLS and CDR2 YYNGEE. The CDR3 is made up of 18 amino acids. The CDR3 here is CASSLGLAGGPRYNEQFF. As DNA, the CDR3 is TGTGCCAGCAGCTTAGGACTAGCGGGAGGGCCGAGGTACAATGAGCAGTTCTTC.

This sequence joins TRBV5-1 and TRBJ2-7, with TRBD2 identical over 7 bases. Germline CDR1 and CDR2: SGHRS and YFSETQ. With 0 bases clipped from V and 3 bases from J, the junction kept 3 bases outside the gene matches. The CDR3 loop spans 14 amino acids. The CDR3 coding sequence is TGCGCCAGCAGCTTGGTCGGGGGGAGCTACGAGCAGTACTTC. Translation gives CASSLVGGSYEQYF.

On this clonotype: A read error may produce the germline difference seen at one junction end. The CDR3 coding sequence is TGTGCCAGCAGCTTGTTTGGGGGTTCGGAGACAGATACTCAGTATTTT. Its translation: CASSLFGGSETDTQYF. The rearrangement links TRBV11-2 to TRBJ2-3; the D gene could be TRBD1 or TRBD2 (5 bases each). CDR3 length equals 16 residues. The V gene's germline CDR1 is SGHAT and CDR2 FQNNGV. The whole variable domain, remainder taken from reference TRBV11-2 and TRBJ2-3, is EAGVAQSPRYKIIEKRQSVAFWCNPISGHATLYWYQQILGQGPKLLIQFQNNGVVDDSQLPKDRFSAERLKGVDSTLKIQPAKLEDSAVYLCASSLFGGSETDTQYFGPGTRLTVL.

In the case of this clonotype: The limits of the CDR3 on the DNA are not certain, so only TCRdb's listed CDR3 is given. The rearrangement uses TRBV29-1 and TRBJ1-2; the DNA was not compared with TRBD1, the D call given in the table. Germline lookup yields CDR1 SQVTM and CDR2 ANQGSEA. Both ends counted, the CDR3 spans 11 residues. The CDR3 sequence: CSVARGSDYSF.

As for this clonotype: A much larger clone is a single base away; this may be a read error. Written as DNA, the CDR3 is TGCGCCAGCAGCGTCGGGTTTGCTAACACAGATACGCAGTGTTTT. Translating it yields CASSVGFANTDTQCF. The chain joins TRBV4-1 to TRBJ2-3; D is unresolved. The germline CDR1 and CDR2 sequences are MGHRA and YSYEKL. The CDR3 length is 15 residues.

The sample holds one count of this clonotype. The junction and the germline gene differ at one end; a read error may be behind it. CDR3 residues: CRVDITDTQYF. CDR3 DNA: TGCAGAGTCGACATCACAGATACCCAGTATTTT. V is TRBV20-1 and J is TRBJ2-3; no firm D call. Germline lookup yields CDR1 DFQATT and CDR2 SNEGSKA (reference sequence). The CDR3 totals 11 residues.

This clonotype was seen a few times. The chain recombines TRBV28 with TRBJ2-1; 7 bases fit TRBD2. J lost 5 bases, V lost 10 bases, and 5 bases had no gene match. The CDR3 is 12 amino acids. CDR1 and CDR2 (germline): MDHEN, SYDVKM. The CDR3, as DNA: TGTGCCACCACTAGCGCCAACAATGAGCAGTTCTTC. Amino acid sequence: CATTSANNEQFF.

Comment on this clonotype: Compared with germline, one end of the junction differs, possibly owing to a read error. The chain recombines TRBV11-2 with TRBJ2-3, with 9 bases aligning to TRBD2. In germline, CDR1 is SGHAT, CDR2 FQNNGV. The CDR3 covers 18 residues. The CDR3 is CASSFRTSVSLSTDTLYF. DNA for the CDR3: TGTGCCAGCAGCTTCCGGACTAGCGTGTCCCTCTCCACAGATACGCTGTATTTT.

As regards this clonotype: This may stem from a read error, because a much larger clone lies one nucleotide away. The chain has TRBV28 and TRBJ2-7; 10 bases agree with TRBD2. Germline V gene data show CDR1 as MDHEN and CDR2 as SYDVKM. The CDR3 extends over 14 amino acids. This chain's CDR3 is CASGRLAGSYEEYF. In DNA, the CDR3 is TGTGCCAGTGGACGACTAGCGGGCTCCTACGAGGAGTACTTC. The entire variable domain, with the rest obtained from reference TRBV28 and TRBJ2-7, is as follows: DVKVTQSSRYLVKRTGEKVFLECVQDMDHENMFWYRQDPGLGLRLIYFSYDVKMKEKGDIPEGYSVSREKKERFSLILESASTNQTSMYLCASGRLAGSYEEYFGPGTRLTVT.

As to this clonotype: A clone one base away is much larger, so this may be a read error. The chain has TRBV5-6 and TRBJ1-2; possible D gene TRBD1, 6 bases. Germline values: CDR1 SGHDT, CDR2 YYEEEE. The CDR3 has 16 residues. CDR3 coding DNA: TGTGACAGCAGCTTGGATGCGGACAGACTAAACTATGGCTACACCTTC. Amino acids: CDSSLDADRLNYGYTF.

This clonotype was detected only a few times. This rearrangement joins TRBV5-1 to TRBJ2-7; 13 bases are shared with TRBD2. The CDR3 extends over 14 amino acids. The J segment lost 4 bases and the V segment lost 6 bases, leaving 4 bases of the junction unmatched. Germline V gene sequence: CDR1 SGHRS, CDR2 YFSETQ. As DNA, the CDR3 is TGCGCCAGCAAACTAGCGGGAGGGCCATACGAGCAGTACTTC. It yields the protein CASKLAGGPYEQYF.

To note about this clonotype: A much larger clone is a single base away; this may be a read error. The chain carries TRBV6-2 or TRBV6-3 and TRBJ1-6; unclear D gene. CDR1 and CDR2 (germline): MNHEY, SVGEGT. The CDR3 is 14 residues long. CDR3 amino acids: CASSWTSYNPPLHF. The CDR3 bases are TGTGCCAGCAGTTGGACGTCCTATAATCCACCCCTCCACTTT.

A remark on this clonotype: This may come from a read error, since a much larger clone is one base off. CDR3 DNA: TGTGCCAGCAGCTTGGATTGGGGTACTTGGGATGAGACCCAGTACTTC. Translation gives CASSLDWGTWDETQYF. The chain links TRBV5-6 to TRBJ2-5; D is undetermined. The CDR3 loop spans 16 amino acids. V lost 0 bases, J lost 5 bases, and 17 bases lay in between. Germline V lookup: CDR1 SGHDT, CDR2 YYEEEE.

In regard to this clonotype: Compared with germline, one end of the junction differs, possibly owing to a read error. The chain joins TRBV11-2 to TRBJ2-2; the D gene could be TRBD1 or TRBD2 (5 bases each). The CDR3 totals 12 residues. Germline CDR1 reads SGHAT; CDR2 reads FQNNGV. The CDR3 coding sequence is TGTGCCAGCAGCCCCGGGGCCGGGCAGCTGTTTTTT. Its translation: CASSPGAGQLFF.

On this clonotype: A clone one base away is much larger, so this may be a read error. The rearrangement joins TRBV5-1 to TRBJ2-1; D remains unclear. The CDR3 covers 11 residues. Germline V gene sequence: CDR1 SGHRS, CDR2 YFSETQ. CDR3 loop: CANSLSDEQFF. Here the CDR3 DNA reads TGCGCCAACAGCTTGTCCGATGAGCAGTTCTTC.

This chain connects TRBV2 to TRBJ1-2; D remains unclear. Per germline, CDR1 SNHLY and CDR2 FYNNEI. The V end lost 8 bases, the J end lost 6 bases, and 22 bases lay between the germline ends. CDR3 length: 15 residues. This CDR3 reads CASQREQNSWDGYTF. The CDR3 coding sequence is TGTGCCAGCCAGCGTGAACAGAACTCCTGGGATGGCTACACCTTC.

With regard to this clonotype: A read error may explain this, as a much larger clone is one base away. V and J are TRBV5-7 and TRBJ2-5, with 8 bases lining up with TRBD1. TRBV5-7 is an ORF, and what it does is uncertain. The CDR3 extends over 15 amino acids. For the CDR3, the DNA is TGTGTCAGCAGCCTGCCCGGGACAGGACGAGAGACCCAGTACTTC. Its protein is CVSSLPGTGRETQYF.